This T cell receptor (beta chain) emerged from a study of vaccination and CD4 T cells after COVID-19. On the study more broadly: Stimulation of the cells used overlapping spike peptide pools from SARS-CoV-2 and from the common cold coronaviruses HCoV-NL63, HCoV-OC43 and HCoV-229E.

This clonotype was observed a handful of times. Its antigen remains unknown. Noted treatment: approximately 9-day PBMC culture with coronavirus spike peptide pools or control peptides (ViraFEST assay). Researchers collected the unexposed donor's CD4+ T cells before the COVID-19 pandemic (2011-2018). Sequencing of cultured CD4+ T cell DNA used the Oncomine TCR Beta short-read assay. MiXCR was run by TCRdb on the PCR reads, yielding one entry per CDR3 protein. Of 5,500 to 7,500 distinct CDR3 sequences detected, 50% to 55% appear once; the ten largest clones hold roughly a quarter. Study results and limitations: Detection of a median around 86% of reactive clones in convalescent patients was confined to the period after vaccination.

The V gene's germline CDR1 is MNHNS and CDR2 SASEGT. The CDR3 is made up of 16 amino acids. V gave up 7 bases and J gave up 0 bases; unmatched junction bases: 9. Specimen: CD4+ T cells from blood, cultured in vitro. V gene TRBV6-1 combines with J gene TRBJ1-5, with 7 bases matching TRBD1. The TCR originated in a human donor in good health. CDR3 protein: CASTTDRPYSNQPQHF. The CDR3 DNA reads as TGTGCCAGCACCACGGACAGGCCTTATAGCAATCAGCCCCAGCATTTT.